The rows below give T cell receptor beta chains drawn from one sample of a study of T cell repertoires in MIS-A myocarditis. Clones were read by immunoSEQ multiplex PCR, and TCRdb kept only the in-frame ones, dropping some. This table has approximately 7,200 clones, approximately 72% appearing once. Sequencing used right inferior lung lobe tissue obtained at autopsy. The receptors here all came from a man aged 18 to 29 with fulminant myocarditis from multisystem inflammatory syndrome in adults (MIS-A) after COVID-19. CDR3s include the opening cysteine and the closing phenylalanine or tryptophan. A D gene is named only where the DNA matches it firmly. For some rows the clone size is stated as once, few or many, or as a class when expanded; others skip it.

>-|-|TRBJ2-3|TRBV2
CASKGEVDGNTQYF
TGTGCCAGCAAAGGGGAAGTCGATGGGAATACGCAGTATTTT
>TRBD1|-|TRBJ2-5|TRBV24-1
CATSDLQTGGAQTQYF
TGTGCCACCAGTGATTTACAAACAGGGGGCGCACAGACCCAGTACTTC
>TRBD1|once|TRBJ1-2|TRBV11-2
CASSPNRDSSYGYTF
TGTGCCAGCAGCCCAAACCGGGACAGCTCCTATGGCTACACCTTC
>-|-|TRBJ2-1|TRBV7-8
CASSLVVGTTPHNEQFF
TGTGCCAGCAGCTTAGTCGTCGGCACTACCCCCCACAATGAGCAGTTCTTC
>-|few|TRBJ1-5|TRBV30
CAWSVKGNQPQHF
TGTGCCTGGAGTGTAAAGGGGAATCAGCCCCAGCATTTT
>-|once|TRBJ2-7|TRBV9
CASSVAAVSSYEQYF
TGTGCCAGCAGCGTAGCAGCGGTCAGCTCCTACGAGCAGTACTTC
>-|-|TRBJ1-3|TRBV29-1
CSVDQGPGNTIYF
TGCAGCGTCGATCAGGGGCCCGGAAACACCATATATTTT
>-|-|TRBJ1-2|TRBV28
CASMIGGDYGYTF
TGTGCCAGCATGATAGGGGGTGACTATGGCTACACCTTC
>-|-|TRBJ2-5|TRBV30
CAWSLVGTDQYF
TGTGCCTGGAGTTTGGTAGGGACCGACCAGTACTTC
>-|-|TRBJ2-5|TRBV2
CASTLSIETQYF
TGTGCCAGCACCTTATCGATCGAGACCCAGTACTTC
>-|-|TRBJ1-4|TRBV6-5
CASRQGGREKLFF
TGTGCCAGCAGACAGGGAGGCAGGGAAAAACTGTTTTTT
>-|few|TRBJ1-1|TRBV28
CASKVQDRGTEAFF
TGTGCCAGCAAGGTTCAGGACAGAGGGACTGAAGCTTTCTTT
>-|-|TRBJ2-3|TRBV28
CASSLRDTQYF
TGTGCCAGCAGTTTAAGGGATACGCAGTATTTT
>-|few|TRBJ2-2|TRBV12-3/TRBV12-4
CASIPGRTGELFF
TGTGCCAGCATTCCAGGACGCACCGGGGAGCTGTTTTTT
>-|few|TRBJ1-1|TRBV7-2
CASSSKRGARNTEAFF
TGTGCCAGCAGCTCAAAGCGGGGGGCCCGGAACACTGAAGCTTTCTTT
>-|few|TRBJ2-7|TRBV29-1
CSVEDGGPSEQYF
TGCAGCGTTGAAGATGGGGGACCAAGCGAGCAGTACTTC
>-|few|TRBJ1-1|TRBV28
CASRRSDTEAFF
TGTGCCAGCAGAAGGAGCGACACTGAAGCTTTCTTT
>-|-|TRBJ1-6|TRBV4-3
CASSRESTTGRALHF
TGCGCCAGCAGCCGGGAGTCCACAACCGGAAGGGCCCTCCACTTT
>-|-|TRBJ2-2|TRBV2
CASSANANTGELFF
TGTGCCAGCAGTGCAAACGCGAACACCGGGGAGCTGTTTTTT
>TRBD1|-|TRBJ2-2|TRBV6-2/TRBV6-3
CASSYGTVTGELFF
TGTGCCAGCAGTTATGGGACAGTCACCGGGGAGCTGTTTTTT
>-|-|TRBJ1-1|TRBV27
CVVLSQMTEAFF
TGTGTAGTTTTGTCTCAGATGACTGAAGCTTTCTTT
>-|few|TRBJ2-5|TRBV11-2
CASSSGRWTEQETQYF
TGTGCCAGCAGCTCTGGGCGATGGACAGAACAAGAGACCCAGTACTTC
>-|-|TRBJ2-1|TRBV7-8
CASSLSGGRSEQFF
TGTGCCAGCAGCTTATCCGGCGGTCGTAGTGAGCAGTTCTTC
>TRBD1|-|TRBJ1-1|TRBV11-2
CASRLMGTGNTEAFF
TGTGCCAGCAGACTCATGGGGACAGGCAACACTGAAGCTTTCTTT
>-|-|TRBJ2-1|TRBV27
CASSFVPGSEQFF
TGTGCCAGCAGTTTTGTCCCGGGGAGTGAGCAGTTCTTC
>-|-|TRBJ1-2|TRBV9
CASTNLPDRADLAYGYTF
TGTGCCAGCACCAATTTGCCGGACCGCGCGGACCTGGCCTATGGCTACACCTTC
>-|few|TRBJ1-2|TRBV21-1
CATLGRRELGYTF
TGTGCCACCTTAGGACGGCGAGAATTGGGCTACACCTTC
>-|-|TRBJ2-5|TRBV5-1
CASSGLGQGQETQYF
TGCGCCAGCAGCGGTTTGGGACAAGGACAAGAGACCCAGTACTTC
>-|-|TRBJ1-2|TRBV29-1
CSVEGLNYGYTF
TGCAGCGTCGAGGGGCTCAACTATGGCTACACCTTC
>-|-|TRBJ1-6|TRBV19
CASSISDGGRSPLHF
TGTGCCAGTAGTATTAGTGACGGGGGCCGTTCACCCCTCCACTTT
>-|-|TRBJ1-2|TRBV27
CASSLRPRGNKGYTF
TGTGCCAGCAGTTTACGTCCCCGTGGGAATAAAGGCTACACCTTC
>-|-|TRBJ1-5|TRBV6-5
CASGSGGFNQPQHF
TGTGCCAGCGGGTCCGGGGGATTCAATCAGCCCCAGCATTTT
>-|-|TRBJ2-6|TRBV5-6
CASSSPMAGANVLTF
TGTGCCAGCAGCTCCCCGATGGCAGGGGCCAACGTCCTGACTTTC
>TRBD2|-|TRBJ2-1|TRBV11-3
CASSLDVTSGYNEQFF
TGTGCCAGCAGCTTAGACGTGACTAGCGGATACAATGAGCAGTTCTTC
>-|-|TRBJ1-5|TRBV24-1
CATSQGGNQPQHF
TGTGCCACCAGTCAGGGCGGCAATCAGCCCCAGCATTTT
>-|-|TRBJ2-2|TRBV7-2
CASSFGNGELFF
TGTGCCAGCAGCTTCGGCAACGGGGAGCTGTTTTTT
>-|-|TRBJ1-1|TRBV5-4
CASSLLGQNTEAFF
TGTGCCAGCAGCTTGTTGGGACAGAACACTGAAGCTTTCTTT
>-|-|TRBJ1-1|TRBV5-6
CASSPWGGGTEAFF
TGTGCCAGCAGCCCTTGGGGGGGTGGGACTGAAGCTTTCTTT
>-|-|TRBJ2-3|TRBV4-2
CASSLGGWVAPDTQYF
TGTGCCAGCAGCCTGGGTGGTTGGGTTGCCCCAGATACGCAGTATTTT
>-|few|TRBJ1-3|TRBV11-2
CASSLGVHVSGNTIYF
TGTGCCAGCAGCTTAGGAGTGCATGTCTCTGGAAACACCATATATTTT
>-|-|TRBJ2-7|TRBV5-4
CASSFLLGGGAYEQYF
TGTGCCAGCAGCTTCCTCTTAGGAGGGGGGGCCTACGAGCAGTACTTC
>-|-|TRBJ1-5|TRBV6-1
CASSDRTGNQPQHF
TGTGCCAGCAGTGACCGAACAGGGAATCAGCCCCAGCATTTT
>-|-|TRBJ1-6|TRBV28
CASTGQYNSPLHF
TGTGCCAGTACGGGACAATATAATTCACCCCTCCACTTT
>TRBD2|-|TRBJ2-3|TRBV5-1
CASSSTSGRGPDTQYF
TGCGCCAGCAGCTCCACTAGCGGGAGGGGCCCAGATACGCAGTATTTT
>-|-|TRBJ1-1|TRBV29-1
CSVHRYGNVNTEAFF
TGCAGCGTTCACAGGTACGGAAACGTGAACACTGAAGCTTTCTTT
>-|-|TRBJ1-1|TRBV6-2/TRBV6-3
CASSYSIGRDQAFF
TGTGCCAGCAGTTACTCGATAGGGAGGGATCAAGCTTTCTTT
>-|-|TRBJ2-7|TRBV3-1/TRBV3-2
CASSQDRTPLYEQYF
TGTGCCAGCAGCCAAGATCGTACACCTCTTTACGAGCAGTACTTC
>-|-|TRBJ2-7|TRBV21-1
CANGRGTSDFYEQYF
TGTGCCAACGGGAGGGGGACTAGTGATTTCTACGAGCAGTACTTC
>TRBD1|-|TRBJ1-6|TRBV2
CASSEGRQGVSPLHF
TGTGCCAGCAGTGAAGGACGGCAGGGGGTTTCACCCCTCCACTTT
>-|-|TRBJ2-3|TRBV6-6
CASRGGGADTQYF
TGTGCCAGCAGGGGTGGGGGCGCAGATACGCAGTATTTT
>-|-|TRBJ1-4|TRBV29-1
CSVTATNEKLFF
TGCAGCGTGACTGCAACTAATGAAAAACTGTTTTTT
>-|-|TRBJ2-5|TRBV3-1/TRBV3-2
CASSQAETQYF
TGTGCCAGCAGCCAAGCAGAGACCCAGTACTTC
>-|-|TRBJ2-3|TRBV5-8
CAGQGQPSDTQYF
TGTGCCGGCCAGGGACAACCTTCAGATACGCAGTATTTT